This T cell receptor (beta chain) was obtained from a study of T cells in localized non-small cell lung cancer. TCRdb's copy holds only in-frame clones and misses some; the assay was immunoSEQ multiplex PCR. This table has roughly 2,100 clones, 20% to 25% appearing once. Trimming at V came to 0 bases and at J to 2 bases, leaving 11 bases not matched to a gene. Germline-derived CDR1 and CDR2 are SGDLS and YYNGEE. The CDR3 spans 17 residues. This clone qualifies as medium-sized. The sequenced sample was lung tumor tissue, obtained before any cancer treatment. J is TRBJ2-7 and V is TRBV9; TRBD2 agrees at 7 bases. This TCR derives from a woman aged 35-75 years with stage II squamous cell lung carcinoma. CDR3 sequence (DNA): TGTGCCAGCAGCGTAGATCTGGCGGGAGCCTCTCCCTACGAGCAGTACTTC. Its protein product is CASSVDLAGASPYEQYF.